One sample yielded the 5 T cell receptor beta chains listed below, sequenced in a study of early T cells in non-severe SARS-CoV-2 infection. TCRdb reprocessed the 5' RACE reads via MiXCR and lists one record per CDR3 protein. The profile shows tens of thousands of distinct CDR3 sequences, under 8% of them singletons. Material: whole blood. Receptors were obtained from an adult who was a healthcare worker with PCR-confirmed SARS-CoV-2 infection or an uninfected control (not recorded which).

This clonotype was observed at least ten times. One end of the junction is discordant with germline, which a read error may explain. The V gene is TRBV4-1, the J gene TRBJ1-1, with a tentative D call TRBD1 (5 bases). Germline lookup yields CDR1 MGHRA and CDR2 YSYEKL. The CDR3 loop spans 14 amino acids. The DNA of the CDR3 is TGCGCCAGCAGCCAAGAATACGGACACACAGAAGCTTTCTTT. Translation gives CASSQEYGHTEAFF.

This clonotype has just a few counts. DNA for the CDR3: TGCAGTGCTAGAGGCGGGGGCCCCACAGATACGCAGTATTTT. It translates to CSARGGGPTDTQYF. The chain links TRBV20-1 to TRBJ2-3; the D gene is possibly TRBD2 (7 bases). The CDR3 has 14 residues. Germline values: CDR1 DFQATT, CDR2 SNEGSKA (reference sequence). Deletions cut 1 base from V and 2 bases from J, with 10 bases between.

This clonotype was observed a single time. V gene TRBV20-1 combines with J gene TRBJ2-3; possible D gene TRBD2, 5 bases. The germline V gene encodes CDR1 DFQATT and CDR2 SNEGSKA (reference sequence). There are 16 residues in the CDR3. The V end was cut by 0 bases, the J end by 4 bases, with 17 bases between. In DNA, the CDR3 is TGCAGTGCTAGAGATGTGAGAGGGTACGACGCAGATACGCAGTATTTT. Protein sequence: CSARDVRGYDADTQYF.

DNA of the CDR3: TGTGCCAGCAGTTTAGGGGAATGGAGGGGGCCCTACGAGCAGTACTTC. Translating gives CASSLGEWRGPYEQYF. The V call is TRBV12-3 or TRBV12-4, the J call TRBJ2-7; D may be TRBD1 (7 bases). The CDR3 runs to 16 residues. V lost 1 base to trimming and J lost 2 bases, with 15 bases between them.

This clonotype was seen more than once but under ten times. The chain carries TRBV28 and TRBJ2-7, with D possibly being TRBD1 or TRBD2 (6 bases each). CDR1 MDHEN and CDR2 SYDVKM come from the germline V gene. V dropped 4 bases and J dropped 6 bases, with 16 bases sitting between them. The CDR3 spans 14 residues. The CDR3 DNA is TGTGCCAGCAGTTCCCCAGGGGACTCTACCGAGCAGTACTTC. Protein product: CASSSPGDSTEQYF.